A single sample is the source of the 5 T cell receptor beta chains below, sequenced in a study of blood T cells in healthy people across ages. Using a J-beta primer mix together with a sample-barcoded 5' primer, a second PCR was run for about 6 to 11 cycles. MiXCR, run by TCRdb on the 5' RACE reads, gives a single entry per CDR3 protein. The sample includes 550,000 to 600,000 distinct CDR3 sequences, roughly 48% of them seen just once. Material: blood. These receptors were taken from a man older than 75 in good health.

This clonotype has just a few counts. The junction shows a germline mismatch at one end, possibly a read error. V gene TRBV7-9 combines with J gene TRBJ2-3; D gene uncertain. Looked up from germline, CDR1 is SEHNR and CDR2 is FQNEAQ (reference sequence). CDR3 size: 12 residues. CDR3 nucleotide sequence: TGTGCCGGCAGCTCCACCACAGATACGCAGTATTTT. Residues: CAGSSTTDTQYF.

The chain uses TRBV27 and TRBJ1-5; tentative D call: TRBD1 (5 bases). The germline V gene has CDR1 MNHEY and CDR2 SMNVEV (reference sequence). The CDR3 runs to 16 residues. Trimming took off 2 bases at V and 5 bases at J, with 16 bases between the two ends. The CDR3 loop is CASSLLSTGGDQPQHF. CDR3 bases: TGTGCCAGCAGTTTACTGTCGACCGGAGGGGATCAGCCCCAGCATTTT.

Turning to this clonotype: At one boundary the junction diverges from the germline segment, which might be a read error. This chain uses TRBV7-2 with TRBJ2-3, with D possibly being TRBD1 (5 bases). The CDR3 runs 15 residues. The germline gives CDR1 SGHTA, CDR2 FQGNSA. This chain's CDR3 is CVSSLEARVTDTQYF. CDR3 nucleotides: TGTGTCAGCAGCTTAGAGGCCAGGGTTACAGATACGCAGTATTTT.

This sequence joins TRBV12-3 or TRBV12-4 and TRBJ2-1; no clear D. The germline V and J ends were trimmed by 8 bases and 8 bases, with 10 bases remaining between them. The CDR3 has 11 amino acids. Here the CDR3 DNA reads TGTGCCAGCGCGAGACGCGATGAGCAGTTCTTC. Amino acids: CASARRDEQFF.

The chain couples TRBV20-1 to TRBJ2-1, with D perhaps TRBD2 (5 bases). This CDR3 has 12 amino acids. Trimming removed 6 bases at V and 8 bases at J, with 14 bases between. Germline-derived CDR1 and CDR2 are DFQATT and SNEGSKA (reference sequence). The CDR3: CSAGIARDEQFF. The CDR3 DNA sequence: TGCAGTGCCGGCATAGCGCGGGATGAGCAGTTCTTC.